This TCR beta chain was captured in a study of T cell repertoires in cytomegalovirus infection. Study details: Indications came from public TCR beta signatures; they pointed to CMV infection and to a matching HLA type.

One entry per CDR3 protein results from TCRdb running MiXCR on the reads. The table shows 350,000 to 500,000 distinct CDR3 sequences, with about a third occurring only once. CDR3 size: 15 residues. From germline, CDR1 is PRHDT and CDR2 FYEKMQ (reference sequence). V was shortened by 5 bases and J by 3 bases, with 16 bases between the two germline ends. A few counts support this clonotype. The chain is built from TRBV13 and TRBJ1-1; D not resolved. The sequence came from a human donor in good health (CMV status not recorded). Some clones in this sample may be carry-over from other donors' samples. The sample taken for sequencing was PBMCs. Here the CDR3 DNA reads TGTGCCAGCAGCCCAACAGCACTTGCGGACACTGAAGCTTTCTTT. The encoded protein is CASSPTALADTEAFF.